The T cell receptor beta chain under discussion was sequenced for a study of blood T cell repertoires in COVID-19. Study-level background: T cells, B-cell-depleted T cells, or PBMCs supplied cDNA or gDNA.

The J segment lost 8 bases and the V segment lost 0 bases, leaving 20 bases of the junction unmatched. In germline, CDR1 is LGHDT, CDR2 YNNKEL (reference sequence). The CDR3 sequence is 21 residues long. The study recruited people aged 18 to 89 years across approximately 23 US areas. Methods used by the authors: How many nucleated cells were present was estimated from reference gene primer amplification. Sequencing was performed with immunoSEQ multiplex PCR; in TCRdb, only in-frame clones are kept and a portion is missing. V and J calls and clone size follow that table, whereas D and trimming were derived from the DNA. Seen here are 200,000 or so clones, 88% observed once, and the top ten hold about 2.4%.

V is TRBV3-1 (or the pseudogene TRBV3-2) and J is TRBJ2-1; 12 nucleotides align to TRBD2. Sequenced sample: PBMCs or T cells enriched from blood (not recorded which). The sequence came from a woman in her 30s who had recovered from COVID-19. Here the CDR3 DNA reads TGTGCCAGCAGCCAAGAAAGTTCCCGGGCTAGCGGGGGGGCTGGGACCGATGAGCAGTTCTTC. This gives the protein CASSQESSRASGGAGTDEQFF.